This passage covers 11 T cell receptor beta chains from one sample sequenced in a study of T cell responses to AZD1222 COVID-19 vaccine. The assay was immunoSEQ multiplex PCR, and TCRdb's table has in-frame clones only and misses some. Found here are around 90,000 clones, around nine tenths of them singletons; the top ten hold 10% to 15%. Sequencing was performed on peripheral blood, taken on day 0 of AZD1222 vaccination. The receptor source for this set is an adult in good health.

The V gene is TRBV19, the J gene TRBJ1-1; no definite D call. Germline assignment: CDR1 LNHDA and CDR2 SQIVND (reference sequence). Trimming pared 4 bases from V and 7 bases from J, leaving 10 bases between. CDR3 length: 12 amino acids. The CDR3 coding sequence is TGTGCCAGTAGTAGTGTGGGGATTGAAGCTTTCTTT. Translated, it gives CASSSVGIEAFF.

The genes are TRBV6-6 and TRBJ1-4, with D perhaps matching TRBD1 (6 bases). The CDR3 runs 16 residues. Trimming pared 2 bases from V and 1 base from J, leaving 11 bases between. The germline V gene has CDR1 MNHNY and CDR2 SVGAGI (reference sequence). CDR3 region: CASSYQGRVTNEKLFF. The CDR3 DNA reads as TGTGCCAGCAGTTACCAGGGGAGGGTAACTAATGAAAAACTGTTTTTT.

The table lists this clone with a count of one. The chain carries TRBV3-1 (or the pseudogene TRBV3-2) and TRBJ2-1, with 7 nucleotides matching TRBD2. The V segment lost 5 bases and the J segment 4 bases; nucleotides outside the gene matches: 11. The CDR3 runs to 16 residues. Germline V gene sequence: CDR1 LGHDT, CDR2 YNNKEL (reference sequence). Written as DNA, the CDR3 is TGTGCCAGCAGCAAAAGCGGCCGGACTAGATACAATGAGCAGTTCTTC. Its translation is CASSKSGRTRYNEQFF.

The V gene is TRBV4-2, the J gene TRBJ1-4; D is perhaps TRBD1 (5 bases). The CDR3 is 15 residues long. The germline CDR1 and CDR2 sequences are LGHNA and YNFKEQ. The ends were cut back, 1 base at V and 5 bases at J, with 11 bases in the middle. The CDR3 loop is CASSQGRPGNEKLFF. CDR3 coding DNA: TGTGCCAGCAGCCAAGGTCGGCCAGGGAATGAAAAACTGTTTTTT.

The V gene is TRBV5-1, the J gene TRBJ2-2; no clear D gene. In germline, CDR1 is SGHRS, CDR2 YFSETQ. CDR3 size: 17 residues. Trimming cost V 3 bases and J 6 bases, with 21 bases left between them. The chain's CDR3 is CASSSTLATRRAGELFF. The CDR3 DNA reads TGCGCCAGCAGCTCCACCTTAGCTACACGAAGGGCCGGGGAGCTGTTTTTT.

This clone was observed a few times. V is TRBV9 and J is TRBJ2-2; either TRBD1 or TRBD2 may fit D (5 bases each). CDR1 and CDR2 (germline): SGDLS, YYNGEE. CDR3 length equals 14 residues. Trimming cost V 0 bases and J 9 bases, with 12 bases left between them. The CDR3: CASSVEVGTRELFF. In nucleotides, the CDR3 is TGTGCCAGCAGCGTAGAGGTGGGGACCAGGGAGCTGTTTTTT.

In DNA, the CDR3 is TGTGCCAGTAGTCTACGCTTCGGACAGGGAATGAACACTGAAGCTTTCTTT. This encodes CASSLRFGQGMNTEAFF. The V and J genes are TRBV19 and TRBJ1-1, with 8 bases fitting TRBD1. The ends lost 5 bases at V and 0 bases at J; junction bases unmatched: 11. The CDR3 extends over 17 amino acids. The V gene's germline CDR1 is LNHDA and CDR2 SQIVND (reference sequence).

The J gene is TRBJ2-1, the V gene TRBV2, with TRBD1 identical over 7 bases. Germline V CDR1 and CDR2: SNHLY, FYNNEI. Germline trimming cut 2 bases from V and 2 bases from J; bases unmatched to any gene: 9. The CDR3 consists of 17 residues. CDR3 DNA sequence: TGTGCCAGCAGTGAATCCCCCCCAGGGGGTCCCTACAATGAGCAGTTCTTC. Translating it yields CASSESPPGGPYNEQFF.

The V and J genes are TRBV19 and TRBJ1-4, with no clear D. Germline V gives CDR1 LNHDA, CDR2 SQIVND (reference sequence). The CDR3 spans 14 residues. V lost 5 bases and J 0 bases, leaving 7 bases between the germline ends. CDR3 in DNA: TGTGCCAGTAGTGTCGAGGCAACTAATGAAAAACTGTTTTTT. Translating gives CASSVEATNEKLFF.

V usage is TRBV12-2 and J usage is TRBJ1-1. TRBV12-2 is marked as a pseudogene. The CDR3 spans 15 residues. This CDR3 reads CASRHIGPGLAEAFF. The CDR3 region has the DNA TGTGCAAGTCGCCACATAGGCCCGGGATTAGCTGAAGCTTTCTTT.

The V and J genes are TRBV15 and TRBJ1-2, with 7 bases lining up with TRBD1. The CDR3 sequence is 13 residues long. Germline-derived CDR1 and CDR2 are LNHNV and YYDKDF (reference sequence). Trimming removed 3 bases from V and 7 bases from J; junction bases left unmatched: 5. Here the CDR3 DNA reads TGTGCCACCAGCAGCGGGGGGGACAGTGGCTACACCTTC. Its translation: CATSSGGDSGYTF.